This T cell receptor beta chain was sequenced in a study of T cells in Graves' hyperthyroidism and ophthalmopathy. Germline V lookup: CDR1 SNHLY, CDR2 FYNNEI. The V and J ends lost 6 bases and 6 bases respectively, with 20 bases between them. The CDR3 loop spans 15 amino acids. Aged 18 to 65, the patients had hyperthyroidism that was newly diagnosed and had lasted under 2 months. RNA transcripts were the template for amplifying TCR beta CDR3 regions. HTBI primers were the set used in a first-round RT-PCR of the TCR CDR3. TCRdb passed the multiplex PCR reads through MiXCR, listing each CDR3 protein once. Among fewer than 350,000 distinct CDR3 sequences, 20% to 25% were seen once, and the ten largest hold over 45%. This clonotype was detected many times.

This sequence was found in a woman aged 50 to 60 with Graves' hyperthyroidism. The sequenced sample was blood. The chain employs TRBV2 and TRBJ1-1; D remains ambiguous. The CDR3 sequence: CASRTQSGTDSEAFF. CDR3 bases: TGTGCCAGCAGAACCCAAAGCGGAACGGACTCTGAAGCTTTCTTT.